The 13 T cell receptor beta chains in this list originate from one sample, sequenced in a study of OX40 agonist ivuxolimab in advanced cancers. Library preparation employed the immunoSEQ multiplex PCR assay. This immuneACCESS table, as held by TCRdb, lists in-frame sequences with V and J called but not all clones. Of the missing ones, under half trace to an unresolved V gene in checked studies; the others have no known cause. This sample gives around 19,000 clones in total; 70% to 90% of them show up just once. Approximately 15% of the sample lies in the top ten. Sequencing was performed on CD4+ or CD8+ T cells sorted from blood, taken in a trial of the OX40 agonist ivuxolimab. All receptors derive from an adult with an advanced solid tumor such as melanoma, head and neck, liver or kidney cancer.

The chain is built from TRBV18 and TRBJ1-5; no reliable D call. Germline V CDR1 and CDR2: KGHSH, LQKENI. The CDR3 has 16 residues. V lost 2 bases, J lost 1 base, and 12 bases lay in between. The CDR3 spells CASSPSGETSNQPQHF. CDR3 nucleotides: TGTGCCAGCTCACCATCGGGCGAGACGAGCAATCAGCCCCAGCATTTT.

V gene TRBV2 combines with J gene TRBJ2-3; D call uncertain. CDR3 size: 12 residues. V lost 5 bases and J lost 3, with 6 bases in between. Germline CDR1 and CDR2: SNHLY and FYNNEI. The CDR3 DNA follows: TGTGCCAGCAGTCCCCAGACAGATACGCAGTATTTT. It specifies CASSPQTDTQYF. The variable domain in full, completed from reference TRBV2 and TRBJ2-3, reads EPEVTQTPSHQVTQMGQEVILRCVPISNHLYFYWYRQILGQKVEFLVSFYNNEISEKSEIFDDQFSVERPDGSNFTLKIRSTKLEDSAMYFCASSPQTDTQYFGPGTRLTVL.

This chain links TRBV13 with TRBJ2-7, with TRBD1 matching over 9 bases. The trim removed 5 bases at V and 3 bases at J, leaving 8 bases unmatched. Germline CDR1 PRHDT, CDR2 FYEKMQ (reference sequence). The CDR3 is made up of 15 amino acids. The CDR3 region is CASSPTGTGHYEQYF. The CDR3 nucleotides read TGTGCCAGCAGCCCTACCGGGACAGGGCACTACGAGCAGTACTTC.

This chain joins TRBV5-4 and TRBJ2-1, with 11 bases identical to TRBD1. V shed 3 bases and J 2 bases; nucleotides not matched to a gene: 1. The germline V gene encodes CDR1 SGHNT and CDR2 YYREEE (reference sequence). This CDR3 is 15 amino acids long. Here the CDR3 reads CASSSGQGAYNEQFF. CDR3 sequence (DNA): TGTGCCAGCAGCTCGGGACAGGGGGCCTACAATGAGCAGTTCTTC.

This clone appeared a single time. The rearrangement joins TRBV30 to TRBJ1-2; D uncertain. Per the germline V gene, CDR1 is GTSNPN and CDR2 is SVGIG (reference sequence). V lost 8 bases and J 8 bases, leaving 24 bases between the germline ends. This CDR3 comprises 14 residues. The CDR3 DNA sequence: TGTGCCAGTAGCACGACGAGGGCTACTGGGGGCTACACCTTC. This gives the protein CASSTTRATGGYTF.

This sequence joins TRBV9 and TRBJ2-5; 7 positions agree with TRBD1. The germline gives CDR1 SGDLS, CDR2 YYNGEE. This CDR3 contains 14 residues. The V and J ends lost 3 bases and 2 bases, in that order; junction bases with no gene match: 4. This CDR3 is CASSGTGTQETQYF. CDR3 in DNA: TGTGCCAGCAGCGGGACAGGCACACAAGAGACCCAGTACTTC.

The chain recombines TRBV7-9 with TRBJ2-7, with TRBD2 identical over 8 bases. The V gene end was trimmed by 2 bases and the J gene end by 5 bases; junction bases not matched to a gene: 2. CDR1 is SEHNR, CDR2 FQNEAQ, per germline (reference sequence). The CDR3 is 13 residues long. The CDR3 sequence: CASSLSGRDEQYF. CDR3 coding DNA: TGTGCCAGCAGCTTAAGCGGGAGAGACGAGCAGTACTTC. The complete variable domain, with remaining parts taken from reference TRBV7-9 and TRBJ2-7, reads DTGVSQNPRHKITKRGQNVTFRCDPISEHNRLYWYRQTLGQGPEFLTYFQNEAQLEKSRLLSDRFSAERPKGSFSTLEIQRTEQGDSAMYLCASSLSGRDEQYFGPGTRLTVT.

V gene TRBV5-1 combines with J gene TRBJ2-7, with unresolved D. Between the trimmed V and J ends, which lost 0 bases and 4 bases, there was a span of 11 bases. Germline CDR1 is SGHRS and CDR2 is YFSETQ. CDR3 length equals 14 residues. CDR3 protein: CASSLVGKSYEQYF. CDR3 nucleotides: TGCGCCAGCAGCTTGGTGGGGAAATCTTACGAGCAGTACTTC.

The V gene is TRBV4-3, the J gene TRBJ2-7, with 8 bases that match TRBD2. The germline V gene has CDR1 LGHNA and CDR2 YSLEER. V lost 0 bases to trimming and J lost 2 bases; unmatched junction nucleotides: 3. The CDR3 extends over 15 amino acids. CDR3 sequence reads: CASSQEKAGAYEQYF. The DNA for the CDR3 is TGCGCCAGCAGCCAAGAGAAAGCGGGAGCCTACGAGCAGTACTTC.

The V gene is TRBV27, the J gene TRBJ2-7; 10 nucleotides align to TRBD1. CDR3 size: 13 residues. V shed 10 bases and J 3 bases; nucleotides not matched to a gene: 6. The germline CDR1 and CDR2 sequences are MNHEY and SMNVEV (reference sequence). The CDR3: CATSRDRGYEQYF. Here the CDR3 DNA reads TGTGCCACCTCCCGGGACAGGGGCTACGAGCAGTACTTC.

The chain carries TRBV7-9 and TRBJ1-1; D perhaps matches TRBD1 (5 bases). This CDR3 comprises 15 residues. Looked up from germline, CDR1 is SEHNR and CDR2 is FQNEAQ (reference sequence). V lost 5 bases to trimming and J lost 4 bases, with 17 bases between them. The CDR3 is CASSKTGGSGTEAFF. The CDR3 DNA is TGTGCCAGCAGCAAAACTGGGGGATCCGGCACTGAAGCTTTCTTT.

The CDR3 spells CASSTDQGSDTQYF. The CDR3 nucleotides are TGCGCCAGCAGCACGGACCAGGGGTCAGATACGCAGTATTTT. The gene calls are TRBV5-1 and TRBJ2-3; TRBD1 might be the D (6 bases). The germline V and J ends were trimmed by 4 bases and 4 bases, with 13 bases remaining between them. This CDR3 region has 14 residues. Looked up from germline, CDR1 is SGHRS and CDR2 is YFSETQ.

This sequence joins TRBV18 and TRBJ2-2, with TRBD2 identical over 10 bases. The CDR3 sequence is 18 residues long. V was pared by 6 bases and J by 1 base, with 11 bases of the junction left unmatched. The germline V gene has CDR1 KGHSH and CDR2 LQKENI. CDR3 sequence reads: CASSHSQRGGLNTGELFF. The CDR3 region has the DNA TGTGCCAGCTCCCATAGCCAGCGGGGGGGACTGAACACCGGGGAGCTGTTTTTT. The full variable domain, completed using reference TRBV18 and TRBJ2-2, is NAGVMQNPRHLVRRRGQEARLRCSPMKGHSHVYWYRQLPEEGLKFMVYLQKENIIDESGMPKERFSAEFPKEGPSILRIQQVVRGDSAAYFCASSHSQRGGLNTGELFFGEGSRLTVL.